These T cell receptor beta chains were read from a single sample in a study of Ad26.COV2.S vaccination and SARS-CoV-2 variants. Only in-frame clones appear in the TCRdb table, and some are missing; sequencing was by immunoSEQ multiplex PCR. The top ten hold 3% to 3.5% of the sample, which has 350,000 to 400,000 clones, 70% to 90% seen once. Sequences were derived from peripheral blood, sampled in a trial of Ad26.COV2.S vaccine versus placebo. All receptors come from a person aged 18 to 59 who received the Ad26.COV2.S COVID-19 vaccine or a placebo. The CDR3 runs from the conserved cysteine through the conserved F or W. A D gene is named only where the DNA matches it firmly. Part of the rows lack a size; the others show once, few, many or a class for expanded clones.

>TRBV11-2|.|TRBJ1-6|TRBD1
TGTGCCAGCAGCCCAGGGGGTATTGTTTCACCCCTCCACTTT
CASSPGGIVSPLHF
>TRBV2|.|TRBJ1-5|.
TGTGCCAGCAGTGAAGAGGCGGCGGGCAATCAGCCCCAGCATTTT
CASSEEAAGNQPQHF
>TRBV5-1|.|TRBJ2-7|.
TGCGCCAGCAGCTTGGAAGGCGGAAGCTCCTACGAGCAGTACTTC
CASSLEGGSSYEQYF
>TRBV6-1|few|TRBJ1-2|.
TGTGCCAGCAGTGATACCGGGGACTACACCTTC
CASSDTGDYTF
>TRBV3-1/TRBV3-2|.|TRBJ1-6|.
TGTGCCAGCAGTCAAGGGGATATTAATTCACCCCTCCACTTT
CASSQGDINSPLHF
>TRBV4-1|.|TRBJ2-2|TRBD2
TGCGCCAGCAGCCAATCCCTAGCGGGGGAGAACACCGGGGAGCTGTTTTTT
CASSQSLAGENTGELFF
>TRBV2|.|TRBJ2-5|.
TGTGCCAGTCACGAGTCGGGACGTGGGGAGACCCAGTACTTC
CASHESGRGETQYF
>TRBV6-5|.|TRBJ1-2|.
TGTGCCACCTTGGGATTCGGAGCTAACTATGGCTACACCTTC
CATLGFGANYGYTF
>TRBV3-1/TRBV3-2|.|TRBJ1-3|TRBD1
TGTGCCAGCAGCCAAGGGCAGGGGGCTGGAAACACCATATATTTT
CASSQGQGAGNTIYF
>TRBV5-5|.|TRBJ1-1|TRBD1
TGTGCCAGCAGCTTCGGACAGGGTGGGACTGAAGCTTTCTTT
CASSFGQGGTEAFF
>TRBV5-4|.|TRBJ2-5|TRBD2
TGTGCCAGCAGCTGGGGACTAGCGGGGGGGCCGGAAGAGACCCAGTACTTC
CASSWGLAGGPEETQYF